Below, 13 T cell receptor beta chains from the same sample are listed, as sequenced in a study of vaccination and CD4 T cells after COVID-19. Their antigens remain unidentified. Treatment of the sample: roughly 10-day PBMC culture with coronavirus spike peptide pools or control peptides (ViraFEST assay). Sequenced with the Oncomine TCR Beta short-read assay was DNA taken from cultured CD4+ T cells. MiXCR was run by TCRdb on the PCR reads, yielding one entry per CDR3 protein. This table holds roughly 20,000 distinct CDR3 sequences, 47% found once. Sequencing input: cultured CD4+ T cells from blood. The receptors originated from a human donor with COVID-19.

The V call is TRBV5-6, the J call TRBJ1-2; D ambiguous. In germline, CDR1 is SGHDT, CDR2 YYEEEE. The CDR3 consists of 12 residues. Trimming stripped 4 bases from V and 6 bases from J, with 10 bases between. CDR3 in DNA: TGTGCCAGCAGCAGGGCAGCGGATGGCTACACCTTC. It encodes CASSRAADGYTF.

In its sample, this clonotype was seen a few times. The CDR3: CASSPGDRKETQYF. For the CDR3, the DNA is TGTGCCAGCAGCCCGGGGGACAGGAAAGAGACCCAGTACTTC. The chain carries TRBV7-3 and TRBJ2-5; 8 positions agree with TRBD1. Germline V gene lookup returns CDR1 SGHTA and CDR2 FQGTGA. Germline trimming cut 5 bases from V and 3 bases from J; bases unmatched to any gene: 5. This CDR3 contains 14 residues.

This clonotype occurred a few times. The V gene is TRBV24-1, the J gene TRBJ1-1; D uncertain. Between the trimmed V and J ends, which lost 3 bases and 2 bases, there was a span of 12 bases. This CDR3 spans 15 amino acids. Germline assignment: CDR1 KGHDR and CDR2 SFDVKD. DNA of the CDR3: TGTGCCACCAGTGATGCGGGTAAGGTAAACACTGAAGCTTTCTTT. It encodes CATSDAGKVNTEAFF.

The V call is TRBV7-2, the J call TRBJ1-5, with D tentatively TRBD1 (6 bases). Germline V gives CDR1 SGHTA, CDR2 FQGNSA. Deletions cut 5 bases from V and 5 bases from J, with 22 bases between. The CDR3 covers 17 residues. CDR3 sequence (DNA): TGTGCCAGCAGCCCACGTCACGGGCACAGGGCTGATCAGCCCCAGCATTTT. Translating it yields CASSPRHGHRADQPQHF.

This clonotype appeared a few times. V usage is TRBV27 and J usage is TRBJ2-5; 7 positions match TRBD1. The CDR3 runs to 17 residues. The germline gives CDR1 MNHEY, CDR2 SMNVEV (reference sequence). V lost 4 bases to trimming and J lost 5 bases; unmatched junction nucleotides: 16. CDR3 sequence reads: CASSSKPGQRISETQYF. As DNA, the CDR3 is TGTGCCAGCAGTTCTAAACCGGGACAGAGGATATCCGAGACCCAGTACTTC.

The J gene is TRBJ1-3, the V gene TRBV2; no clear D gene. V gave up 1 base and J gave up 4 bases, with 5 bases separating them. Germline lookup yields CDR1 SNHLY and CDR2 FYNNEI. The CDR3 is made up of 13 amino acids. CDR3 sequence: CASSEGRGNTIYF. CDR3 DNA: TGTGCCAGCAGTGAAGGCCGAGGAAACACCATATATTTT.

This clonotype has just a few counts. The V call is TRBV19, the J call TRBJ1-2; 9 nucleotides agree with TRBD1. CDR1 is LNHDA and CDR2 is SQIVND in the germline V gene (reference sequence). The CDR3 is 14 residues long. Germline trimming cut 1 base from V and 6 bases from J; bases unmatched to any gene: 3. CDR3 protein: CASSIGDRDHGYTF. The CDR3 nucleotides are TGTGCCAGTAGTATAGGGGACAGGGACCATGGCTACACCTTC.

The chain uses TRBV10-1 and TRBJ2-1, with 7 positions matching TRBD1. V shed 3 bases and J 8 bases; nucleotides not matched to a gene: 7. Germline V gives CDR1 WNHNN, CDR2 SYGVQD (reference sequence). The CDR3 has 14 residues. The CDR3 spells CASSDPDRVDEQFF. The DNA of the CDR3 is TGCGCCAGCAGTGACCCTGACAGGGTCGATGAGCAGTTCTTC.

This CDR3 reads CSATPTGMGTQHF. The CDR3 DNA follows: TGCAGTGCAACCCCGACAGGGATGGGAACCCAGCATTTT. This chain connects TRBV20-1 to TRBJ1-5; 7 bases line up with TRBD1. V was clipped by 6 bases and J by 11 bases; unmatched bases: 13. This CDR3 spans 13 amino acids. CDR1 and CDR2 from the germline V gene are DFQATT and SNEGSKA (reference sequence).

This clonotype was found a few times. The chain recombines TRBV27 with TRBJ1-2; 8 bases agree with TRBD1. Looked up from germline, CDR1 is MNHEY and CDR2 is SMNVEV (reference sequence). There are 15 residues in the CDR3. After removal of 5 bases from V and 7 bases from J, the junction contained 12 bases not matched to a gene. The CDR3 DNA reads TGTGCCAGCAGTCAATCCGGGACAGGTGTTATTGGCTACACCTTC. This gives the protein CASSQSGTGVIGYTF.

This chain connects TRBV6-4 to TRBJ1-2, with 7 bases aligning to TRBD1. The CDR3 is made up of 15 amino acids. V was pared by 6 bases and J by 0 bases, with 7 bases of the junction left unmatched. Per the germline V gene, CDR1 is MRHNA and CDR2 is SNTAGT. The CDR3 region is CASSHRQGTNYGYTF. As DNA, the CDR3 is TGTGCCAGCAGCCACCGACAGGGAACTAACTATGGCTACACCTTC.

The chain employs TRBV29-1 and TRBJ2-5; 7 nucleotides align to TRBD1. The CDR3 sequence is 13 residues long. The J segment lost 1 base and the V segment lost 5 bases, leaving 4 bases of the junction unmatched. The germline CDR1 and CDR2 sequences are SQVTM and ANQGSEA. The CDR3 region has the DNA TGCAGCGTTACGGGACAGATCCAAGAGACCCAGTACTTC. Translating it yields CSVTGQIQETQYF.

The chain has TRBV29-1 and TRBJ1-2; tentative D call: TRBD1 (6 bases). CDR1 and CDR2 (germline): SQVTM, ANQGSEA. This CDR3 comprises 10 residues. V lost 6 bases to trimming and J lost 13 bases, with 15 bases between them. The CDR3, as DNA: TGCAGCGTGGATGAGGACAGATCCACCTTC. It specifies CSVDEDRSTF.